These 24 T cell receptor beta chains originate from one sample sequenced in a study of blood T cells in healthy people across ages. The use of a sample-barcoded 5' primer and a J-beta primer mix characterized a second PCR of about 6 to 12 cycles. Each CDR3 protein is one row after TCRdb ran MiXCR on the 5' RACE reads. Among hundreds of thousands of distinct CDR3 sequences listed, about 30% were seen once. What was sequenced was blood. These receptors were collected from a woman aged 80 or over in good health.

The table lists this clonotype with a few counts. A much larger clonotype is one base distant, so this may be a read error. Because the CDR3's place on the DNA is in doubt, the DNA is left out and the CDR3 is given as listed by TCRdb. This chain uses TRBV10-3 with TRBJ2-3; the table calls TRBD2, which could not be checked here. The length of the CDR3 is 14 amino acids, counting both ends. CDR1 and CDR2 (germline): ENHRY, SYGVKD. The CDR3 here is CAISVGGGTDTRYF.

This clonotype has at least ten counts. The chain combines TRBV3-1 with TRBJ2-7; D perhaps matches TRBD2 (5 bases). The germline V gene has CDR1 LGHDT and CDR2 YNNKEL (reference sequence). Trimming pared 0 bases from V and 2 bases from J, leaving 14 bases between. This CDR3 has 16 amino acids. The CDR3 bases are TGTGCCAGCAGCCAAGACCCCCCACCTAGCCCCTACGAGCAGTACTTC. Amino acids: CASSQDPPPSPYEQYF.

The CDR3 reads CASSPSRGANEQFF. The CDR3 coding sequence is TGTGCCAGCAGCCCCTCTCGGGGAGCCAATGAGCAGTTCTTC. The chain carries TRBV11-3 and TRBJ2-1; D is perhaps TRBD2 (5 bases). Germline V lookup: CDR1 SGHNT, CDR2 YENEEA. The ends were cut back, 5 bases at V and 6 bases at J, with 14 bases in the middle. The CDR3 is 14 amino acids.

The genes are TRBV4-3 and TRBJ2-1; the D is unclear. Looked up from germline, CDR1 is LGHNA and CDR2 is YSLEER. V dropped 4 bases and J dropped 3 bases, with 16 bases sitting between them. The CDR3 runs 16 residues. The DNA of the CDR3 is TGCGCCAGCAGCCCCGGGTCACCTTTCGGCTACAATGAGCAGTTCTTC. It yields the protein CASSPGSPFGYNEQFF.

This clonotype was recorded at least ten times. In DNA, the CDR3 is TGTGCCAGCTCACCAATTAGGGGTTTGGCGGATGGCTACACCTTC. This gives the protein CASSPIRGLADGYTF. The J gene is TRBJ1-2, the V gene TRBV18; D is possibly TRBD1 (5 bases). V was trimmed by 2 bases and J by 6 bases, leaving 16 bases between them. CDR1 is KGHSH and CDR2 is LQKENI in the germline V gene. The length of the CDR3 is 15 residues.

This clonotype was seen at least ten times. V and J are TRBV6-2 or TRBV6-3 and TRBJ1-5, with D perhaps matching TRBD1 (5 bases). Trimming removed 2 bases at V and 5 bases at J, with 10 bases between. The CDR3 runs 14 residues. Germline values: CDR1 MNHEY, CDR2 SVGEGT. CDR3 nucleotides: TGTGCCAGCAGTTACCGGGCAGGGTATCAGCCCCAGCATTTT. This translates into CASSYRAGYQPQHF.

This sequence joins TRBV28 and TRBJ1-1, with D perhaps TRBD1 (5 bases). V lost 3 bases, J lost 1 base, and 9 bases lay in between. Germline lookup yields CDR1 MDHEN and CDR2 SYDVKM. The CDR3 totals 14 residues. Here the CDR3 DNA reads TGTGCCAGCAGTTTGGGGGGGTCGAACACTGAAGCTTTCTTT. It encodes CASSLGGSNTEAFF.

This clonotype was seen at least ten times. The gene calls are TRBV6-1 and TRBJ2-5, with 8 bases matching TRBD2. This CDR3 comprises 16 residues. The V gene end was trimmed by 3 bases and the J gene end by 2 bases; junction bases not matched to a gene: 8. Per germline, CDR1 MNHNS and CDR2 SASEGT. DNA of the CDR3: TGTGCCAGCAGTGATCGGCAGGGCGGGAGGCAAGAGACCCAGTACTTC. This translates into CASSDRQGGRQETQYF.

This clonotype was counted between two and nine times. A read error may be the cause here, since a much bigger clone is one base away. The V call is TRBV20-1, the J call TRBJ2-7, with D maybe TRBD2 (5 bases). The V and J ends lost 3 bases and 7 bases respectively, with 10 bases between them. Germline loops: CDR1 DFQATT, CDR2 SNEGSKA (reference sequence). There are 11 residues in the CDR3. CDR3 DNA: TGCAGTGCTAGCCCTCGGGGTGAGCAGTACTTC. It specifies CSASPRGEQYF.

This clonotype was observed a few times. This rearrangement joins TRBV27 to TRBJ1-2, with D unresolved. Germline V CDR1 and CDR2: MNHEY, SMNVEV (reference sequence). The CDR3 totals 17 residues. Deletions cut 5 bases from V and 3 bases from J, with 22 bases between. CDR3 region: CASSPPPGLAADYGYTF. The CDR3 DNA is TGTGCCAGCAGTCCTCCCCCCGGACTCGCCGCAGACTATGGCTACACCTTC.

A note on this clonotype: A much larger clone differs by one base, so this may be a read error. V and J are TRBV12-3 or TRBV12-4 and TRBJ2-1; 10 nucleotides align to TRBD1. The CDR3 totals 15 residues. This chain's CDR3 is CANSLDRGPKDEQFF. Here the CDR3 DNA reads TGTGCCAACAGTCTCGACAGGGGGCCTAAGGATGAGCAGTTCTTC.

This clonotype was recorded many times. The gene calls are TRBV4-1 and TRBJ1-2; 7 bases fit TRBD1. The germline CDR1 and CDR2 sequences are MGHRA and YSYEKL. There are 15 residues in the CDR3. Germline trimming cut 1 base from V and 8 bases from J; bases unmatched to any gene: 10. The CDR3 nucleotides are TGCGCCAGCAGCCAAGTCGACAGGGAAGTAAAGGGCTACACCTTC. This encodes CASSQVDREVKGYTF.

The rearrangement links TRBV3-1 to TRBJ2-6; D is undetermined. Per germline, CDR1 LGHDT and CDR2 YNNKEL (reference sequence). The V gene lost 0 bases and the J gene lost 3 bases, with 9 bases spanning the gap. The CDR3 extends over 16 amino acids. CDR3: CASSQEFRRGANVLTF. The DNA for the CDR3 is TGTGCCAGCAGCCAAGAGTTCAGACGTGGGGCCAACGTCCTGACTTTC.

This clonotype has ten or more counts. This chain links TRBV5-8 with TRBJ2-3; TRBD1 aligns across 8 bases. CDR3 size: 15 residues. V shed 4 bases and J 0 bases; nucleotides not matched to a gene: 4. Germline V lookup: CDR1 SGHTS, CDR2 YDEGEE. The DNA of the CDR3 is TGTGCCAGCAGCCGGACAGGGTTTAGCACAGATACGCAGTATTTT. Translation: CASSRTGFSTDTQYF.

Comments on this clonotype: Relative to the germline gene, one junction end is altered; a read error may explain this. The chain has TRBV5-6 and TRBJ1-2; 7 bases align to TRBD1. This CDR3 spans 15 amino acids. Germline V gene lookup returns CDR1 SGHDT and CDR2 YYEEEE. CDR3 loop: CASRHNRGLNYDYTF. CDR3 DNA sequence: TGTGCCAGCAGGCATAACAGGGGCCTTAACTATGACTACACCTTC.

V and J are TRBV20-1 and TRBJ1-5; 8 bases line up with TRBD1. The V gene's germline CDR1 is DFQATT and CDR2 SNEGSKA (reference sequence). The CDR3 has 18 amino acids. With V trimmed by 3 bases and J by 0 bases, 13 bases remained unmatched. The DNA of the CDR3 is TGCAGTGCTAGGGACCGGGACAGGCGCCTTTATAGCAATCAGCCCCAGCATTTT. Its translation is CSARDRDRRLYSNQPQHF.

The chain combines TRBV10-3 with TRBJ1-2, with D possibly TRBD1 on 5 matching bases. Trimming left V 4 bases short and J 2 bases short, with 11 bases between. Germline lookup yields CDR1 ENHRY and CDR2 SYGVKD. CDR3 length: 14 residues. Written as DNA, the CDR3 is TGTGCCATCAGTGTCGACAGCTCCAACTATGGCTACACCTTC. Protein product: CAISVDSSNYGYTF.

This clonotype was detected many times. In DNA form, the CDR3 reads TGCGCCAGCAGCCGGGGAGGGGGGAACAATCAGCCCCAGCATTTT. Its translation is CASSRGGGNNQPQHF. The V call is TRBV5-1, the J call TRBJ1-5; a weak D match, TRBD1 (6 bases). Per the germline V gene, CDR1 is SGHRS and CDR2 is YFSETQ. The length of the CDR3 is 15 residues. Trimming stripped 4 bases from V and 3 bases from J, with 14 bases between.

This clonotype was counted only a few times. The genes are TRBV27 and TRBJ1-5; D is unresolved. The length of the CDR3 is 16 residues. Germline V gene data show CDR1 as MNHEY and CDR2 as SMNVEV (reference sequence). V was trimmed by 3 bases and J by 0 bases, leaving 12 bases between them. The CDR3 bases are TGTGCCAGCAGTTTTAGGGCAGATAATAGCAATCAGCCCCAGCATTTT. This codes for CASSFRADNSNQPQHF.

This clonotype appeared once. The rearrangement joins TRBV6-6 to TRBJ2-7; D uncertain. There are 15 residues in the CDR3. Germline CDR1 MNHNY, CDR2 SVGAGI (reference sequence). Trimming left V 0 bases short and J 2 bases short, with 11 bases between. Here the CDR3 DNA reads TGTGCCAGCAGTTACTCGACCAGTACCCCCTACGAGCAGTACTTC. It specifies CASSYSTSTPYEQYF.

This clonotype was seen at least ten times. As DNA, the CDR3 is TGTGCCAGCAGAGGACAGAATAATTCACCCCTCCACTTT. Translated: CASRGQNNSPLHF. This chain links TRBV6-5 with TRBJ1-6; tentatively, D is TRBD1 (6 bases). Trimming stripped 6 bases from V and 5 bases from J, with 8 bases between. The CDR3 consists of 13 residues. Germline CDR1 reads MNHEY; CDR2 reads SVGAGI.

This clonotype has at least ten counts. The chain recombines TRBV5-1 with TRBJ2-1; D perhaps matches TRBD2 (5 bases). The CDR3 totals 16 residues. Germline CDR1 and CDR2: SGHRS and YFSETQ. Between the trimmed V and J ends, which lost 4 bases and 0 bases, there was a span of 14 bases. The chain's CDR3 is CASSAPTGSSYNEQFF. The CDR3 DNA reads TGCGCCAGCAGCGCCCCGACTGGGAGCTCCTACAATGAGCAGTTCTTC. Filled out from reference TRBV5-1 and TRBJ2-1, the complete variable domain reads KAGVTQTPRYLIKTRGQQVTLSCSPISGHRSVSWYQQTPGQGLQFLFEYFSETQRNKGNFPGRFSGRQFSNSRSEMNVSTLELGDSALYLCASSAPTGSSYNEQFFGPGTRLTVL.

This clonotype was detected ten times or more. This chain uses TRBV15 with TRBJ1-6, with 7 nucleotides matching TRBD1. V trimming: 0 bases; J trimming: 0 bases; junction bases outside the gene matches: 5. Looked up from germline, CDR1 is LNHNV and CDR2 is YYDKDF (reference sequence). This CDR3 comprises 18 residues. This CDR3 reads CATSRDLGQSSYNSPLHF. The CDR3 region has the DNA TGTGCCACCAGCAGAGATCTGGGACAGAGCTCCTATAATTCACCCCTCCACTTT.

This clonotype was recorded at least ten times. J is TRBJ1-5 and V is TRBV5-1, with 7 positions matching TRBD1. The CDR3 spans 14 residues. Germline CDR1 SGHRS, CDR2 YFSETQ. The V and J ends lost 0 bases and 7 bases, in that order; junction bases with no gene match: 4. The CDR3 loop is CASSLGQGKQPQHF. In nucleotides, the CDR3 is TGCGCCAGCAGCTTGGGACAGGGAAAACAGCCCCAGCATTTT.